These 30 T cell receptor beta chains came from one sample sequenced in a study of blood T cell repertoires in COVID-19. The data were produced by immunoSEQ multiplex PCR, yet TCRdb's version contains in-frame clones alone and is incomplete. This table has about 150,000 clones, 84% appearing once. Material for sequencing was peripheral blood. Source of these receptors: a woman in her fifties or sixties with acute or convalescent COVID-19.

The chain couples TRBV5-1 to TRBJ2-2; 9 nucleotides match TRBD2. The germline gives CDR1 SGHRS, CDR2 YFSETQ. This CDR3 contains 16 residues. The ends lost 3 bases at V and 3 bases at J; junction bases unmatched: 6. Here the CDR3 reads CASSWGLAGDTGELFF. Written as DNA, the CDR3 is TGCGCCAGCAGCTGGGGACTAGCCGGGGACACCGGGGAGCTGTTTTTT. The full variable domain, in which reference TRBV5-1 and TRBJ2-2 provide the parts outside the CDR3, is KAGVTQTPRYLIKTRGQQVTLSCSPISGHRSVSWYQQTPGQGLQFLFEYFSETQRNKGNFPGRFSGRQFSNSRSEMNVSTLELGDSALYLCASSWGLAGDTGELFFGEGSRLTVL.

J is TRBJ2-3 and V is TRBV9, with 14 bases aligning to TRBD2. This CDR3 spans 16 amino acids. V lost 4 bases and J lost 7; bases outside the gene matches: 8. The germline gives CDR1 SGDLS, CDR2 YYNGEE. The CDR3 region is CASSPRLAGGKNTQYF. CDR3 DNA sequence: TGTGCCAGCAGCCCGCGACTAGCGGGGGGGAAAAATACGCAGTATTTT. Together with reference TRBV9 and TRBJ2-3, the CDR3 gives the full variable domain: DSGVTQTPKHLITATGQRVTLRCSPRSGDLSVYWYQQSLDQGLQFLIQYYNGEERAKGNILERFSAQQFPDLHSELNLSSLELGDSALYFCASSPRLAGGKNTQYFGPGTRLTVL.

This clone came up once. The chain uses TRBV19 and TRBJ2-7, with TRBD2 matching 7 bases. V gave up 10 bases and J gave up 6 bases; unmatched junction bases: 15. The CDR3 sequence is 14 residues long. CDR1 is LNHDA and CDR2 is SQIVND in the germline V gene (reference sequence). The CDR3 DNA is TGTGCCACCTCCGCGGGAGTGGAGGGTGCCGAGCAGTACTTC. Translated, it gives CATSAGVEGAEQYF.

The chain couples TRBV27 to TRBJ1-1, with TRBD1 matching 7 bases. The germline V gene encodes CDR1 MNHEY and CDR2 SMNVEV (reference sequence). The V segment lost 4 bases and the J segment 11 bases; nucleotides outside the gene matches: 7. The CDR3 extends over 12 amino acids. The CDR3 nucleotides are TGTGCCAGCAGTTCTACAGGGGAACGGGCTTTCTTT. Residues: CASSSTGERAFF.

The V and J genes are TRBV9 and TRBJ2-1; 10 bases fit TRBD1. Trimming at V came to 0 bases and at J to 10 bases, leaving 7 bases not matched to a gene. The CDR3 runs 15 residues. Germline V gives CDR1 SGDLS, CDR2 YYNGEE. CDR3 DNA: TGTGCCAGCAGCGTAGACGGGACAGGGGATCGCGAGCAGTTCTTC. As protein: CASSVDGTGDREQFF. Full variable domain (missing parts from reference TRBV9 and TRBJ2-1): DSGVTQTPKHLITATGQRVTLRCSPRSGDLSVYWYQQSLDQGLQFLIQYYNGEERAKGNILERFSAQQFPDLHSELNLSSLELGDSALYFCASSVDGTGDREQFFGPGTRLTVL.

The chain has TRBV24-1 and TRBJ1-1; possible D gene TRBD1, 5 bases. This CDR3 region has 12 residues. V lost 3 bases to trimming and J lost 8 bases, with 9 bases between them. Germline CDR1 KGHDR, CDR2 SFDVKD. CDR3 amino acids: CATSDAGGEAFF. The CDR3 DNA sequence: TGTGCCACCAGTGATGCGGGGGGGGAAGCTTTCTTT.

The chain joins TRBV6-2 or TRBV6-3 to TRBJ2-5; 8 nucleotides match TRBD2. J lost 3 bases, V lost 5 bases, and 5 bases had no gene match. CDR1 and CDR2 (germline): MNHEY, SVGEGT. This CDR3 has 14 amino acids. CDR3: CASSDGTRKETQYF. The CDR3 nucleotides are TGTGCCAGCAGTGACGGGACTAGGAAAGAGACCCAGTACTTC.

The V gene is TRBV12-5, the J gene TRBJ1-4; TRBD1 agrees at 9 bases. Germline lookup yields CDR1 LGHNT and CDR2 FRNRAP. The CDR3 consists of 15 residues. V lost 0 bases to trimming and J lost 5 bases; unmatched junction nucleotides: 1. The CDR3 DNA follows: TGTGCTAGTGGTTTGGTTGGGACAGGGAATGAAAAACTGTTTTTT. Its translation is CASGLVGTGNEKLFF.

The chain employs TRBV9 and TRBJ1-1; D is perhaps TRBD1 (5 bases). Germline V gene data show CDR1 as SGDLS and CDR2 as YYNGEE. This CDR3 is 13 amino acids long. Trimming left V 3 bases short and J 5 bases short, with 11 bases between. The CDR3 spells CASSARGRTEAFF. The DNA for the CDR3 is TGTGCCAGCAGCGCCCGGGGGAGGACTGAAGCTTTCTTT.

This rearrangement joins TRBV6-2 or TRBV6-3 to TRBJ2-5, with 9 bases identical to TRBD1. The length of the CDR3 is 17 residues. V lost 0 bases, J lost 4 bases, and 9 bases stayed unmatched. Germline V gene sequence: CDR1 MNHEY, CDR2 SVGEGT. CDR3 nucleotide sequence: TGTGCCAGCAGTTACTCGACGCACAGGGGGCGCCGAGAGACCCAGTACTTC. Its protein is CASSYSTHRGRRETQYF.

The chain combines TRBV5-1 with TRBJ1-2; TRBD1 matches 7 bases. Germline V CDR1 and CDR2: SGHRS, YFSETQ. V lost 2 bases, J lost 8 bases, and 9 bases stayed unmatched. The CDR3 covers 14 residues. CDR3 loop: CASSFTGDTGGYTF. DNA for the CDR3: TGCGCCAGCAGCTTCACAGGGGATACAGGAGGCTACACCTTC.

The chain uses TRBV5-1 and TRBJ2-4, with TRBD2 identical over 7 bases. Unmatched junction bases numbered 6, after V lost 0 bases and J lost 0 bases. Per germline, CDR1 SGHRS and CDR2 YFSETQ. This CDR3 contains 17 residues. CDR3 nucleotides: TGCGCCAGCAGCTTGGATATCGGGGGGTTAGCCAAAAACATTCAGTACTTC. This sequence encodes CASSLDIGGLAKNIQYF.

This clone has only a few counts. The V gene is TRBV19, the J gene TRBJ2-1; 8 nucleotides agree with TRBD2. Per the germline V gene, CDR1 is LNHDA and CDR2 is SQIVND (reference sequence). The trim removed 5 bases at V and 4 bases at J, leaving 1 base unmatched. This CDR3 has 13 residues. The CDR3 DNA reads as TGTGCCAGTAGTTTAGCGGGGTACAATGAGCAGTTCTTC. This sequence encodes CASSLAGYNEQFF.

This clone has a count of ten or more. This rearrangement joins TRBV6-2 or TRBV6-3 to TRBJ2-3; 9 bases are shared with TRBD2. With 5 bases clipped from V and 4 bases from J, the junction kept 10 bases outside the gene matches. CDR1 is MNHEY, CDR2 SVGEGT, per germline. The CDR3 loop spans 16 amino acids. The CDR3 region has the DNA TGTGCCAGCAGTACCGATAGCGGGAGTTTCCCAGATACGCAGTATTTT. Translating gives CASSTDSGSFPDTQYF.

The V and J genes are TRBV9 and TRBJ2-3, with TRBD2 as a possible D gene (5 bases). Between the trimmed V and J ends, which lost 1 base and 0 bases, there was a span of 9 bases. Germline V gene data show CDR1 as SGDLS and CDR2 as YYNGEE. This CDR3 is built from 15 residues. The CDR3 nucleotides read TGTGCCAGCAGCGTATCCGGACTGAGCACAGATACGCAGTATTTT. Translated: CASSVSGLSTDTQYF.

The gene calls are TRBV5-5 and TRBJ2-1, with 11 bases aligning to TRBD1. Germline assignment: CDR1 SGHKS and CDR2 YYEKEE (reference sequence). The CDR3 spans 13 residues. The V and J ends lost 4 bases and 12 bases, in that order; junction bases with no gene match: 6. Here the CDR3 reads CASSTDRGRGQFF. CDR3 nucleotides: TGTGCCAGCAGCACGGACAGGGGGCGCGGGCAGTTCTTC.

This clone was observed a few times. The chain couples TRBV7-6 to TRBJ2-5, with 9 bases fitting TRBD1. Trimming removed 0 bases from V and 4 bases from J; junction bases left unmatched: 12. CDR1 is SGHVS, CDR2 FNYEAQ, per germline. The CDR3 loop spans 18 amino acids. The CDR3 loop reads CASSLARPGQGWVETQYF. In nucleotides, the CDR3 is TGTGCCAGCAGCTTAGCCCGTCCCGGACAGGGGTGGGTAGAGACCCAGTACTTC.

The chain employs TRBV6-4 and TRBJ1-6; 11 bases fit TRBD1. The length of the CDR3 is 14 residues. V shed 6 bases and J 7 bases; nucleotides not matched to a gene: 2. CDR1 and CDR2 (germline): MRHNA, SNTAGT. The CDR3 DNA reads as TGTGCCAGCAGGGGACAGGGGGAGAATTCACCCCTCCACTTT. Translated: CASRGQGENSPLHF.

The chain employs TRBV5-4 and TRBJ1-3; 7 bases line up with TRBD1. CDR1 and CDR2 (germline): SGHNT, YYREEE (reference sequence). The CDR3 is made up of 15 amino acids. Germline trimming cut 4 bases from V and 9 bases from J; bases unmatched to any gene: 13. CDR3 bases: TGTGCCAGCAGCCGGCCGGGACAGCCTTTAAGCACCATATATTTT. It codes for CASSRPGQPLSTIYF.

CDR3 protein: CASSQGWEMNTEAFF. CDR3 coding DNA: TGTGCCAGCAGCCAGGGGTGGGAGATGAACACTGAAGCTTTCTTT. The chain combines TRBV4-2 with TRBJ1-1; no clear D. Trimming took 3 bases from V and 0 from J, leaving 11 bases between them. The CDR3 length is 15 residues. Germline loops: CDR1 LGHNA, CDR2 YNFKEQ.

The chain is built from TRBV19 and TRBJ1-6, with 7 bases matching TRBD1. CDR1 is LNHDA and CDR2 is SQIVND in the germline V gene (reference sequence). J lost 9 bases, V lost 7 bases, and 9 bases had no gene match. The CDR3 extends over 14 amino acids. CDR3 sequence reads: CASTHRGFSSPLHF. CDR3 bases: TGTGCCAGTACTCACAGGGGATTTAGTTCACCCCTCCACTTT.

The chain has TRBV11-2 and TRBJ2-5; D uncertain. Germline V gene lookup returns CDR1 SGHAT and CDR2 FQNNGV. V lost 6 bases and J lost 2, with 19 bases in between. This CDR3 region has 16 residues. CDR3 region: CASSWIGRTIQETQYF. CDR3 nucleotide sequence: TGTGCCAGCAGTTGGATCGGCAGAACTATTCAAGAGACCCAGTACTTC. Full variable domain (rest looked up from reference TRBV11-2 and TRBJ2-5): EAGVAQSPRYKIIEKRQSVAFWCNPISGHATLYWYQQILGQGPKLLIQFQNNGVVDDSQLPKDRFSAERLKGVDSTLKIQPAKLEDSAVYLCASSWIGRTIQETQYFGPGTRLLVL.

The rearrangement links TRBV5-1 to TRBJ1-1, with a possible D match to TRBD1 (5 bases). V gave up 3 bases and J gave up 5 bases, with 11 bases separating them. Germline V gene lookup returns CDR1 SGHRS and CDR2 YFSETQ. CDR3 length: 13 amino acids. The CDR3 DNA is TGCGCCAGCAGCTCGGGGGGTACTACTGAAGCTTTCTTT. This encodes CASSSGGTTEAFF.

The gene calls are TRBV12-3 or TRBV12-4 and TRBJ1-5, with D maybe TRBD1 (5 bases). Trimming stripped 7 bases from V and 3 bases from J, with 10 bases between. This CDR3 is 13 amino acids long. The CDR3 here is CASTDSYNQPQHF. The DNA of the CDR3 is TGTGCCAGCACCGACAGTTACAATCAGCCCCAGCATTTT.

The gene calls are TRBV3-1 (or the pseudogene TRBV3-2) and TRBJ2-5, with D possibly being TRBD2 (6 bases). Germline V CDR1 and CDR2: LGHDT, YNNKEL (reference sequence). Trimming took off 1 base at V and 2 bases at J, with 14 bases between the two ends. This CDR3 spans 16 amino acids. CDR3 nucleotide sequence: TGTGCCAGCAGCCAAGTGCTCGAGCGGGTACAAGAGACCCAGTACTTC. Translation gives CASSQVLERVQETQYF.

The CDR3 is CASSSSRSSGNTIYF. For the CDR3, the DNA is TGTGCCAGTAGTTCCTCGAGATCCTCTGGAAACACCATATATTTT. V and J are TRBV19 and TRBJ1-3; no definite D call. The V gene lost 5 bases and the J gene lost 0 bases, with 11 bases spanning the gap. This CDR3 spans 15 amino acids. CDR1 and CDR2 from the germline V gene are LNHDA and SQIVND (reference sequence).

The CDR3: CSASSGQRTIQETQYF. The CDR3 DNA is TGCAGTGCTAGTTCAGGGCAGAGAACAATACAAGAGACCCAGTACTTC. The gene calls are TRBV20-1 and TRBJ2-5, with D possibly TRBD1 on 5 matching bases. The CDR3 runs 16 residues. Germline CDR1 and CDR2: DFQATT and SNEGSKA (reference sequence). The V gene lost 3 bases and the J gene lost 2 bases, with 19 bases spanning the gap.

V is TRBV9 and J is TRBJ1-1; D remains ambiguous. The CDR3 contains 12 residues. Trimming removed 5 bases from V and 6 bases from J, with 11 bases in between. Germline assignment: CDR1 SGDLS and CDR2 YYNGEE. The CDR3, as DNA: TGTGCCAGCAGTTCAGGTAACTCTGAAGCTTTCTTT. This encodes CASSSGNSEAFF. Full variable domain (remainder filled in from reference TRBV9 and TRBJ1-1): DSGVTQTPKHLITATGQRVTLRCSPRSGDLSVYWYQQSLDQGLQFLIQYYNGEERAKGNILERFSAQQFPDLHSELNLSSLELGDSALYFCASSSGNSEAFFGQGTRLTVV.

The CDR3 DNA is TGTGCCAGCAGCCAAGTACAGGGCGATGGCTACACCTTC. Protein product: CASSQVQGDGYTF. This chain uses TRBV3-1 (or the pseudogene TRBV3-2) with TRBJ1-2, with D perhaps TRBD1 (6 bases). Trimming pared 1 base from V and 6 bases from J, leaving 9 bases between. CDR1 LGHDT and CDR2 YNNKEL come from the germline V gene (reference sequence). The CDR3 is 13 residues long.

The chain is built from TRBV5-1 and TRBJ1-6; D ambiguous. The ends were cut back, 3 bases at V and 0 bases at J, with 13 bases in the middle. Germline CDR1 reads SGHRS; CDR2 reads YFSETQ. CDR3 length equals 17 residues. The CDR3, as DNA: TGCGCCAGCAGCTCCCTGACCCCTAGCTCCTATAATTCACCCCTCCACTTT. Its translation: CASSSLTPSSYNSPLHF.